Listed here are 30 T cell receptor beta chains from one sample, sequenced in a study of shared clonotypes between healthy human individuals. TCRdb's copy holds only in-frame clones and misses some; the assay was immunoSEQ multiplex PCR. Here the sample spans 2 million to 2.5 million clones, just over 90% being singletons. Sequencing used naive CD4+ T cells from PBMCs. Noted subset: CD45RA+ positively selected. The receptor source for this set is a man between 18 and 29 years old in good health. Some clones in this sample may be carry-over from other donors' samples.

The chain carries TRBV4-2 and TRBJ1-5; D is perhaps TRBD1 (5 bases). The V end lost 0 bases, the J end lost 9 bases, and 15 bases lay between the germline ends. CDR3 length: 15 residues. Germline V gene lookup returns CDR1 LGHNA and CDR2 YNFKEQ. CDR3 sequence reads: CASSQDGTSPSPQHF. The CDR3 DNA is TGTGCCAGCAGCCAAGATGGGACGTCCCCATCGCCCCAGCATTTT.

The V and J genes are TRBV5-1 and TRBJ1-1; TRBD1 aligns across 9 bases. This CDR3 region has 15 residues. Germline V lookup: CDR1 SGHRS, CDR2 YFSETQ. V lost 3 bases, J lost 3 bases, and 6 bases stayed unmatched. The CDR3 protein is CASSSPDRGDTEAFF. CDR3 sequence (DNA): TGCGCCAGCAGCTCGCCGGACAGGGGCGACACTGAAGCTTTCTTT.

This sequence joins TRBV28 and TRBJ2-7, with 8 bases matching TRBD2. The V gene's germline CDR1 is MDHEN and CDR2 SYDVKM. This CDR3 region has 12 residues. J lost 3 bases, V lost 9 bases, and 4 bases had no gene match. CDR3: CASRAGDYEQYF. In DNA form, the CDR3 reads TGTGCCAGTAGAGCGGGGGACTACGAGCAGTACTTC.

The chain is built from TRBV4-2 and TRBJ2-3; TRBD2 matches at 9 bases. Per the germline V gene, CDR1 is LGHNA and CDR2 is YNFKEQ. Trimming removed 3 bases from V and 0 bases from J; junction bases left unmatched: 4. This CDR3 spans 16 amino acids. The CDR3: CASSQLLAGSTDTQYF. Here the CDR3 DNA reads TGTGCCAGCAGCCAGCTCCTAGCGGGAAGCACAGATACGCAGTATTTT.

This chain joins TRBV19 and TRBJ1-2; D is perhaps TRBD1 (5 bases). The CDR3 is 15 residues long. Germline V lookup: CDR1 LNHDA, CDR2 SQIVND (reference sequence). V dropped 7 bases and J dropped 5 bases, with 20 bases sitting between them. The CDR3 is CASIGRGGALYGYTF. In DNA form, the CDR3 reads TGTGCCAGTATCGGCCGGGGAGGGGCCCTTTATGGCTACACCTTC.

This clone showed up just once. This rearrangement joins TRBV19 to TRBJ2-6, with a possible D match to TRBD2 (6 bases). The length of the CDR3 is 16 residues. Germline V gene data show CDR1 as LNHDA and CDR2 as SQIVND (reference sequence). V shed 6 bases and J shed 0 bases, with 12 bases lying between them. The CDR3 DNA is TGTGCCAGTAGCAAAACTAGCATCTCTGGGGCCAACGTCCTGACTTTC. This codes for CASSKTSISGANVLTF.

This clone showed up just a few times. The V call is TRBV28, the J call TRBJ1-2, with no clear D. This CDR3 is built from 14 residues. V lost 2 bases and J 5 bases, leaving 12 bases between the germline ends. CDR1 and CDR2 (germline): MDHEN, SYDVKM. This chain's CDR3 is CASSLERGQYGYTF. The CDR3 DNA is TGTGCCAGCAGTTTAGAAAGAGGGCAGTATGGCTACACCTTC.

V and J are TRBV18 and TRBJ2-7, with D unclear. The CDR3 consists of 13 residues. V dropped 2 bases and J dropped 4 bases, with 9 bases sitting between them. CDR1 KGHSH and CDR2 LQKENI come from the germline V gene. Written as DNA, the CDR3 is TGTGCCAGCTCACCAGGAGCCGGTTACGAGCAGTACTTC. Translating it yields CASSPGAGYEQYF.

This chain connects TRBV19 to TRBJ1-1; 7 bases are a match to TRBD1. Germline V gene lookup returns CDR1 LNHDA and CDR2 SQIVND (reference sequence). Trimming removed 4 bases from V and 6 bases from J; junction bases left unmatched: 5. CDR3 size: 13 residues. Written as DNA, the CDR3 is TGTGCCAGTAGTAGTCAGGGGGTCTCTGAAGCTTTCTTT. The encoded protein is CASSSQGVSEAFF.

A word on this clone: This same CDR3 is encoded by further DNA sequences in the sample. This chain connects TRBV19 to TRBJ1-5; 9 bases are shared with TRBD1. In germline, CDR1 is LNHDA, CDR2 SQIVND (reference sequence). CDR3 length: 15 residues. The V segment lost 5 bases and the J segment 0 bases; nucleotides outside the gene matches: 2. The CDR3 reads CASSPGQGSNQPQHF. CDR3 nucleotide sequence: TGTGCCAGTAGTCCGGGACAGGGTAGCAATCAGCCCCAGCATTTT.

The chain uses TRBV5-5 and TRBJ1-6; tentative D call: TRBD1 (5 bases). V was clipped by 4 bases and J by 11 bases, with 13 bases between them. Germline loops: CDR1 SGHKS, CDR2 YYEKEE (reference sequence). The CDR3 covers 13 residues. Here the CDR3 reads CASSGQGRTPLHF. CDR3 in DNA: TGTGCCAGCAGCGGGCAGGGCCGAACACCCCTCCACTTT.

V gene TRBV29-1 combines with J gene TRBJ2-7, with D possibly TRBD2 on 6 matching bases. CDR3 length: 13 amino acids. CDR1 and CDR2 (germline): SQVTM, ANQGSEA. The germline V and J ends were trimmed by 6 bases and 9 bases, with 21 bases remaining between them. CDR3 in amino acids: CSVRESRVSGQYF. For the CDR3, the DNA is TGCAGCGTACGGGAGTCTCGTGTTTCTGGGCAGTACTTC.

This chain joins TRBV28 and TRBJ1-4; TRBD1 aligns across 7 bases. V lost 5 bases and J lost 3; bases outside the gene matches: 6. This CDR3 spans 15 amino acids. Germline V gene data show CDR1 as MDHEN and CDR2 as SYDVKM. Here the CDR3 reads CASSHYRGSNEKLFF. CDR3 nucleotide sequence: TGTGCCAGCAGTCACTACAGGGGTTCTAATGAAAAACTGTTTTTT.

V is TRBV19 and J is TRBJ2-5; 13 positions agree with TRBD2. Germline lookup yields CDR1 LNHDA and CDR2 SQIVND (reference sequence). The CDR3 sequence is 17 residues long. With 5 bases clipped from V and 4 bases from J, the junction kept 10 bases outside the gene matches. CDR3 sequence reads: CASSQPRTSGSRETQYF. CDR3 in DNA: TGTGCCAGTAGTCAACCCCGGACTAGCGGGAGCCGAGAGACCCAGTACTTC. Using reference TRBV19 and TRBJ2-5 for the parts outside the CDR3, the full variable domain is DGGITQSPKYLFRKEGQNVTLSCEQNLNHDAMYWYRQDPGQGLRLIYYSQIVNDFQKGDIAEGYSVSREKKESFPLTVTSAQKNPTAFYLCASSQPRTSGSRETQYFGPGTRLLVL.

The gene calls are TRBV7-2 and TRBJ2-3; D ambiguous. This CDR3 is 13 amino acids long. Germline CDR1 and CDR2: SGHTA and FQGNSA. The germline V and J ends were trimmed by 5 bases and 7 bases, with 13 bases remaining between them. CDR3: CASSPPPFNTQYF. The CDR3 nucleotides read TGTGCCAGCAGCCCGCCCCCATTTAATACGCAGTATTTT.

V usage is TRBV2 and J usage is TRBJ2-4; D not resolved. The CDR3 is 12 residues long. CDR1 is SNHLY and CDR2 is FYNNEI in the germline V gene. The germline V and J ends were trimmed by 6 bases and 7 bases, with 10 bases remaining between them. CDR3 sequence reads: CASSPTTNIQYF. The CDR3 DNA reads TGTGCCAGCAGCCCCACTACCAACATTCAGTACTTC.

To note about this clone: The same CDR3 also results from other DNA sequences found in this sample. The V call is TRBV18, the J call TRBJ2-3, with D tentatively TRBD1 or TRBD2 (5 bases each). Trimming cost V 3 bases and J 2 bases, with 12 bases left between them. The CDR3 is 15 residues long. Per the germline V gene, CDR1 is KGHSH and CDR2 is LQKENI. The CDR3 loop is CASSPTSGATDTQYF. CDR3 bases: TGTGCCAGCTCACCTACCTCCGGGGCCACAGATACGCAGTATTTT.

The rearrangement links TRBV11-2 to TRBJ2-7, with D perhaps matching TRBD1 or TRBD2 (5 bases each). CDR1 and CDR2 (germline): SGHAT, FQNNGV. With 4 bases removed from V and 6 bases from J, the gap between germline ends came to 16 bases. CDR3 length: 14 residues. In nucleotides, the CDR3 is TGTGCCAGCAGCTCGGGGACGGTAGTGGGCGAGCAGTACTTC. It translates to CASSSGTVVGEQYF.

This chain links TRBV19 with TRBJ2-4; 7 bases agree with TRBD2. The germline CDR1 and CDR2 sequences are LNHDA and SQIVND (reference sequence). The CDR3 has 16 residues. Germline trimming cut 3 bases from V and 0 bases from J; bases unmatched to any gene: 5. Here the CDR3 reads CASSMGRALAKNIQYF. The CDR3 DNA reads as TGTGCCAGTAGTATGGGGAGGGCACTAGCCAAAAACATTCAGTACTTC.

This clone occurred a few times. CDR3: CASSPRGHEQYF. DNA of the CDR3: TGTGCCAGCTCACCACGAGGGCACGAGCAGTACTTC. This chain uses TRBV18 with TRBJ2-7; possible D gene TRBD2, 5 bases. The CDR3 is made up of 12 amino acids. From germline, CDR1 is KGHSH and CDR2 LQKENI. V was pared by 1 base and J by 5 bases, with 6 bases between.

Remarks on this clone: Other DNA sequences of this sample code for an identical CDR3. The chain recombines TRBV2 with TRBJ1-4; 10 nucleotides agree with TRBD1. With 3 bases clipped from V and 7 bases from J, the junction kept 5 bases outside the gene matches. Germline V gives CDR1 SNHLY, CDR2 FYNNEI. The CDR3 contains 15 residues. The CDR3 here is CASSERRTGGEKLFF. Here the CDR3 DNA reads TGTGCCAGCAGTGAGCGGAGGACAGGGGGTGAAAAACTGTTTTTT.

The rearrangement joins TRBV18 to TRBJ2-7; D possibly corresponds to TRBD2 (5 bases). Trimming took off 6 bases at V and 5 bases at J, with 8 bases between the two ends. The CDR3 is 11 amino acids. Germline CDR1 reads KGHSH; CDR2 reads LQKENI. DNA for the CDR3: TGTGCCAGCTCCTCTAGCCACGAGCAGTACTTC. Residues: CASSSSHEQYF.

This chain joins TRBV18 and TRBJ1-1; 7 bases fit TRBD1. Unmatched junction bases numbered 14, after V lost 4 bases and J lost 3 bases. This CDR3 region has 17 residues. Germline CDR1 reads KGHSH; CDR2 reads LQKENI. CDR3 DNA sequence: TGTGCCAGCTCACTCGTCGCGGGAGCAGGGGGGTACACTGAAGCTTTCTTT. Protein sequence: CASSLVAGAGGYTEAFF.

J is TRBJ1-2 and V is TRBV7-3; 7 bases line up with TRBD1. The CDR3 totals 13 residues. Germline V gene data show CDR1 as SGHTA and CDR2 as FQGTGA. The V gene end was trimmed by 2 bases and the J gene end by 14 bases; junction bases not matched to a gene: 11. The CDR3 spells CASSLLRGEEATF. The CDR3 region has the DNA TGTGCCAGCAGCTTACTCAGGGGGGAAGAAGCTACCTTC.

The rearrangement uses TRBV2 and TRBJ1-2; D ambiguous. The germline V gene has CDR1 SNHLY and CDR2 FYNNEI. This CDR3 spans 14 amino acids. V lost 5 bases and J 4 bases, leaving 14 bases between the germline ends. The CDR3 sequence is CASSLPGTVYGYTF. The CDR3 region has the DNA TGTGCCAGCAGTCTACCGGGAACGGTCTATGGCTACACCTTC. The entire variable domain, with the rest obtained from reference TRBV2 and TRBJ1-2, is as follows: EPEVTQTPSHQVTQMGQEVILRCVPISNHLYFYWYRQILGQKVEFLVSFYNNEISEKSEIFDDQFSVERPDGSNFTLKIRSTKLEDSAMYFCASSLPGTVYGYTFGSGTRLTVV.

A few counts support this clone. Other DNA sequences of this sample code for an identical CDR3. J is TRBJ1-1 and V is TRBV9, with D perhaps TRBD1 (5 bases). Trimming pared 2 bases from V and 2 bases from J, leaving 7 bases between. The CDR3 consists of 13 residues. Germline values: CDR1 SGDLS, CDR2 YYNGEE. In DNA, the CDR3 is TGTGCCAGCAGCGTCGACAGAAACACTGAAGCTTTCTTT. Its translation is CASSVDRNTEAFF.

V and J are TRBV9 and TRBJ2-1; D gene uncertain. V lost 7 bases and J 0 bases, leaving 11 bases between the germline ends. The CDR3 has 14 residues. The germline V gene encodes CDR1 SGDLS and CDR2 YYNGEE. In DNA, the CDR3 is TGTGCCAGCGTGGCCGGAAGCTCCTACAATGAGCAGTTCTTC. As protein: CASVAGSSYNEQFF.

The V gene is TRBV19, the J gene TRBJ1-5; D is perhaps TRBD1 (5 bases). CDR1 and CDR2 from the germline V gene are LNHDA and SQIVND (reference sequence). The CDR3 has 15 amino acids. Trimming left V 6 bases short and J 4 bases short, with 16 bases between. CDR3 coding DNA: TGTGCCAGTAGAGGCCTCGGGGCAGGGAATCAGCCCCAGCATTTT. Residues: CASRGLGAGNQPQHF. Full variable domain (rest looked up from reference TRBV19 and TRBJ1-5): DGGITQSPKYLFRKEGQNVTLSCEQNLNHDAMYWYRQDPGQGLRLIYYSQIVNDFQKGDIAEGYSVSREKKESFPLTVTSAQKNPTAFYLCASRGLGAGNQPQHFGDGTRLSIL.

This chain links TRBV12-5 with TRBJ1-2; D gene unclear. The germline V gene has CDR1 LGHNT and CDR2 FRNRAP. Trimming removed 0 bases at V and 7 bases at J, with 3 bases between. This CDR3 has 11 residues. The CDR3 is CASGLVTGYTF. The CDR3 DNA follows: TGTGCTAGTGGTTTGGTAACTGGCTACACCTTC.

The CDR3 DNA sequence: TGCAGCGTTTTGCGAGCGGGAGTGGAGACCCAGTACTTC. This translates into CSVLRAGVETQYF. The chain has TRBV29-1 and TRBJ2-5, with TRBD2 identical over 8 bases. CDR1 and CDR2 from the germline V gene are SQVTM and ANQGSEA. The CDR3 is made up of 13 amino acids. V trimming: 5 bases; J trimming: 5 bases; junction bases outside the gene matches: 7.